This TCR beta chain was identified in a study of blood T cell repertoires in COVID-19. In this sample, this clone turned up once. Generated by immunoSEQ multiplex PCR, the TCRdb table keeps only in-frame clones and is missing some. The sample carries fewer than 130,000 clones, around 80% recorded once. Trimming took 7 bases from V and 2 from J, leaving 11 bases between them. This CDR3 region has 14 residues. Germline V CDR1 and CDR2: SNHLY, FYNNEI. Source material: peripheral blood. The TCR sequence derives from a man aged 65-85 years with active or convalescent COVID-19. The V call is TRBV2, the J call TRBJ2-2; D unclear. CDR3 sequence: CASKPRHNTGELFF. The CDR3 coding sequence is TGTGCCAGCAAGCCGAGACACAACACCGGGGAGCTGTTTTTT.